The 21 T cell receptor beta chains below all came from one sample that was sequenced in a study of read filtering for tumor transcriptome and immune sequencing (dated by TCRdb to the early 2020s). For sequencing, an Illumina HiSeq 4000 was employed. Starting from 400 ng RNA, TCR libraries were constructed with the Immunoverse kit using molecular barcoded adaptors that cover the alpha/delta and beta/gamma chains. The public reads were run again by TCRdb, first through fastp at Q25 and then through MiXCR, and only productive beta chains were kept. Records with the same CDR3 protein are collapsed into one entry carrying the most frequent genes and DNA. The sample table records 30,000 to 40,000 distinct CDR3 sequences; 12% of these occur just once. Approximately 34% of the sample goes to the ten largest clones. Sample: a population of CD138-negative cells sorted from bone marrow. The cell subset or site label, read with the paper, signifies: bone marrow mononuclear cells depleted of CD138+ plasma/myeloma cells by negative magnetic selection. The source is a donor over 35 with multiple myeloma.

This clonotype was recorded many times. The rearrangement uses TRBV20-1 and TRBJ1-1; D not certain. Trimming took 5 bases from V and 4 from J, leaving 14 bases between them. Germline CDR1 is DFQATT and CDR2 is SNEGSKA (reference sequence). The CDR3 is made up of 13 amino acids. The CDR3 bases are TGCAGTGCTCAACTCTTTGGGAGCACTGAAGCTTTCTTT. Translating gives CSAQLFGSTEAFF.

The sample holds many counts of this clonotype. CDR3 in amino acids: CASSDWAGGAGTQYF. The CDR3 bases are TGTGCCAGCAGTGACTGGGCAGGGGGCGCTGGGACCCAGTACTTC. The chain carries TRBV6-4 and TRBJ2-5, with 8 bases fitting TRBD1. With 1 base clipped from V and 7 bases from J, the junction kept 8 bases outside the gene matches. Germline assignment: CDR1 MRHNA and CDR2 SNTAGT. This CDR3 is built from 15 residues.

This clonotype was found many times. V and J are TRBV28 and TRBJ1-2; possible D gene TRBD1, 5 bases. V dropped 3 bases and J dropped 6 bases, with 14 bases sitting between them. In germline, CDR1 is MDHEN, CDR2 SYDVKM. This CDR3 is built from 14 residues. CDR3 in DNA: TGTGCCAGCAGTTTTCTTGGCGGACAAAATGGCTACACCTTC. Protein sequence: CASSFLGGQNGYTF.

The table lists this clonotype with many counts. This chain joins TRBV29-1 and TRBJ1-1, with a weak D call TRBD1 (6 bases). The CDR3 is 12 residues long. Germline V gives CDR1 SQVTM, CDR2 ANQGSEA. The V end lost 2 bases, the J end lost 7 bases, and 11 bases lay between the germline ends. In DNA, the CDR3 is TGCAGCGTTGAACGGGGGGCGGGTGAAGCTTTCTTT. It translates to CSVERGAGEAFF.

This clonotype was detected many times. The J gene is TRBJ2-6, the V gene TRBV20-1; D gene ambiguous. Germline CDR1 and CDR2: DFQATT and SNEGSKA (reference sequence). The CDR3 length is 12 residues. V lost 5 bases and J lost 0, with 2 bases in between. This chain's CDR3 is CSAGSGANVLTF. CDR3 bases: TGCAGTGCTGGCTCTGGGGCCAACGTCCTGACTTTC.

This clonotype was recorded many times. The chain links TRBV28 to TRBJ1-6, with D unclear. This CDR3 spans 15 amino acids. Germline V gene data show CDR1 as MDHEN and CDR2 as SYDVKM. V shed 6 bases and J shed 1 base, with 10 bases lying between them. In nucleotides, the CDR3 is TGTGCCAGCAGAAGAGGGCCATCCTATAATTCACCCCTCCACTTT. Its protein is CASRRGPSYNSPLHF. The whole variable domain, remainder taken from reference TRBV28 and TRBJ1-6, is DVKVTQSSRYLVKRTGEKVFLECVQDMDHENMFWYRQDPGLGLRLIYFSYDVKMKEKGDIPEGYSVSREKKERFSLILESASTNQTSMYLCASRRGPSYNSPLHFGNGTRLTVT.

The sample holds a few counts of this clonotype. The chain links TRBV19 to TRBJ1-5; TRBD1 aligns across 9 bases. With 6 bases clipped from V and 7 bases from J, the junction kept 7 bases outside the gene matches. CDR3 size: 14 residues. Germline V gene data show CDR1 as LNHDA and CDR2 as SQIVND (reference sequence). For the CDR3, the DNA is TGTGCCAGTAGACCACAGGGGGCGAGCCAGCCCCAGCATTTT. The encoded protein is CASRPQGASQPQHF.

This clonotype has a handful of counts. Being one base from a much bigger clone, this may be a read error. Here the CDR3 DNA reads TGCAGCGCTAAGGGGCGCGACAAGCAGTACTTC. Translating gives CSAKGRDKQYF. This chain uses TRBV20-1 with TRBJ2-7; perhaps TRBD1 as D (5 bases). The CDR3 extends over 11 amino acids. CDR1 is DFQATT, CDR2 SNEGSKA, per germline (reference sequence).

This clonotype was seen only a few times. V gene TRBV28 combines with J gene TRBJ1-5, with D perhaps TRBD1 (5 bases). CDR3 length: 15 amino acids. V lost 2 bases and J lost 7, with 15 bases in between. CDR1 is MDHEN and CDR2 is SYDVKM in the germline V gene. CDR3 region: CASSLTGRGSQPQHF. In DNA, the CDR3 is TGTGCCAGCAGTTTAACCGGACGGGGGTCACAGCCCCAGCATTTT.

This clonotype was detected many times. V gene TRBV7-9 combines with J gene TRBJ1-1, with 7 bases identical to TRBD1. With 5 bases clipped from V and 7 bases from J, the junction kept 7 bases outside the gene matches. Germline CDR1 SEHNR, CDR2 FQNEAQ (reference sequence). The CDR3 runs 13 residues. CDR3 sequence (DNA): TGTGCCAGCAGCAACCCTGGGGACAGTGAAGCTTTCTTT. It is translated as CASSNPGDSEAFF.

The rearrangement links TRBV19 to TRBJ2-1; perhaps D is TRBD1 or TRBD2 (5 bases each). The ends were cut back, 8 bases at V and 5 bases at J, with 19 bases in the middle. The germline V gene has CDR1 LNHDA and CDR2 SQIVND (reference sequence). The CDR3 consists of 15 residues. The CDR3 nucleotides read TGTGCCAGTTCCATCTGGGACGGGAAAGACAATGAGCAGTTCTTC. Translated: CASSIWDGKDNEQFF.

This clonotype was seen repeatedly, ten times or more. The chain has TRBV5-1 and TRBJ2-5; 7 nucleotides line up with TRBD1. After removal of 4 bases from V and 2 bases from J, the junction contained 5 bases not matched to a gene. The CDR3 covers 14 residues. CDR1 SGHRS and CDR2 YFSETQ come from the germline V gene. This CDR3 reads CASSHGTVQETQYF. CDR3 sequence (DNA): TGCGCCAGCAGCCACGGGACAGTTCAAGAGACCCAGTACTTC.

There are many counts of this clonotype. This sequence joins TRBV6-6 and TRBJ2-7; no firm D call. The V and J ends lost 5 bases and 6 bases respectively, with 11 bases between them. The CDR3 is 12 residues long. Germline assignment: CDR1 MNHNY and CDR2 SVGAGI (reference sequence). The CDR3 DNA is TGTGCCAGCAGTAACCCCCCCCCCGAGCAGTACTTC. It specifies CASSNPPPEQYF.

Remarks on this clonotype: One base away lies a much larger clone, so this may be a sequencing read error. The chain employs TRBV28 and TRBJ2-7, with D tentatively TRBD1 or TRBD2 (5 bases each). V lost 5 bases and J 4 bases, leaving 27 bases between the germline ends. This CDR3 region has 18 residues. CDR1 is MDHEN and CDR2 is SYDVKM in the germline V gene. The CDR3 DNA follows: TGTGCCAGCAGTCCGCTCCCAAGTTTGGGGGAGCTTAGGTACGAGCAGTACTTC. Protein: CASSPLPSLGELRYEQYF.

This clonotype has a count of ten or more. The V gene is TRBV7-2, the J gene TRBJ1-1, with D hard to call. Germline V CDR1 and CDR2: SGHTA, FQGNSA. The germline V and J ends were trimmed by 0 bases and 4 bases, with 15 bases remaining between them. This CDR3 region has 16 residues. The CDR3 sequence: CASSLADFKRATEAFF. The CDR3 bases are TGTGCCAGCAGCTTAGCGGATTTCAAACGGGCCACTGAAGCTTTCTTT.

This clonotype showed up many times. The genes are TRBV6-5 and TRBJ2-7; no clear D. The CDR3 sequence is 15 residues long. The V end lost 6 bases, the J end lost 6 bases, and 21 bases lay between the germline ends. In germline, CDR1 is MNHEY, CDR2 SVGAGI. The CDR3 nucleotides are TGTGCCAGCAGCCCCCTCCGGCAGGCACCCACCGAGCAGTACTTC. Translating gives CASSPLRQAPTEQYF.

The sample holds many counts of this clonotype. The gene calls are TRBV7-8 and TRBJ2-7; 8 bases are shared with TRBD1. Trimming cost V 4 bases and J 9 bases; bases outside gene matches: 5. CDR3 length equals 12 residues. The germline V gene has CDR1 SGHVS and CDR2 FQNEAQ. The CDR3 sequence is CASSSGQGGQYF. Here the CDR3 DNA reads TGTGCCAGCAGCTCCGGACAGGGTGGGCAGTACTTC. The entire variable domain, with the rest obtained from reference TRBV7-8 and TRBJ2-7, is as follows: GAGVSQSPRYKVAKRGQDVALRCDPISGHVSLFWYQQALGQGPEFLTYFQNEAQLDKSGLPSDRFFAERPEGSVSTLKIQRTQQEDSAVYLCASSSGQGGQYFGPGTRLTVT.

The chain uses TRBV3-1 and TRBJ2-7, with a weak D call TRBD1 (5 bases). The CDR3 consists of 14 residues. The V gene's germline CDR1 is LGHDT and CDR2 YNNKEL (reference sequence). The V and J ends lost 8 bases and 9 bases respectively, with 23 bases between them. The CDR3 DNA reads TGTGCCAGCGGCCCTCGACAGTCGAACGGCGGGCAGTACTTC. Translation: CASGPRQSNGGQYF.

The chain employs TRBV12-5 and TRBJ1-5; 7 bases are a match to TRBD1. Germline V lookup: CDR1 LGHNT, CDR2 FRNRAP. V gave up 4 bases and J gave up 6 bases; unmatched junction bases: 9. The CDR3 runs to 15 residues. CDR3 region: CASGSRQGKGQPQHF. The CDR3 nucleotides read TGTGCTAGTGGTTCGAGACAGGGAAAAGGTCAGCCCCAGCATTTT.

This clonotype showed up many times. The rearrangement joins TRBV28 to TRBJ1-4; D may be TRBD1 (5 bases). Germline V gene lookup returns CDR1 MDHEN and CDR2 SYDVKM. The CDR3 totals 14 residues. Trimming removed 8 bases from V and 6 bases from J, with 16 bases in between. The DNA of the CDR3 is TGTGCCAGCTCCGTCGGGACGGCGGATGAAAAACTGTTTTTT. This encodes CASSVGTADEKLFF.

Comment on this clonotype: No conserved phenylalanine or tryptophan is present at the end of the CDR3, so a read error is the likely explanation. V gene TRBV19 combines with J gene TRBJ2-2; tentative D call: TRBD2 (5 bases). From germline, CDR1 is LNHDA and CDR2 SQIVND (reference sequence). V was clipped by 5 bases and J by 7 bases, with 14 bases between them. CDR3 length equals 14 residues. Written as DNA, the CDR3 is TGTGCCAGTAGTCTCCTCACTAGTAGCGGGGAGCTGTTTCTT. The encoded protein is CASSLLTSSGELFL.